This T cell receptor beta chain was retrieved from a study of T cell responses to AZD1222 COVID-19 vaccine. V lost 6 bases, J lost 1 base, and 7 bases stayed unmatched. Looked up from germline, CDR1 is SNHLY and CDR2 is FYNNEI. CDR3 size: 15 residues. General study findings and limits: No day 14 peak samples; only post-peak repertoires were characterized. Per reports, nearly half of all spike-specific TCRs target regions that are unmutated in variants.

Concerning this clone itself: Its target is unknown.

Some clones are missing from TCRdb's copy, which holds only in-frame ones; the method was immunoSEQ multiplex PCR. The sample has about 200,000 clones, 85% to 95% seen once. This specimen was peripheral blood, taken 28 days after the second dose of the MenACWY control vaccine. This chain links TRBV2 with TRBJ2-7, with 9 bases aligning to TRBD1. The clonotype comes from an adult who received the MenACWY meningococcal vaccine as a control. CDR3 in amino acids: CASSSLGTGSYEQYF. The CDR3 DNA is TGTGCCAGCAGCTCCCTGGGGACAGGGTCCTACGAGCAGTACTTC.